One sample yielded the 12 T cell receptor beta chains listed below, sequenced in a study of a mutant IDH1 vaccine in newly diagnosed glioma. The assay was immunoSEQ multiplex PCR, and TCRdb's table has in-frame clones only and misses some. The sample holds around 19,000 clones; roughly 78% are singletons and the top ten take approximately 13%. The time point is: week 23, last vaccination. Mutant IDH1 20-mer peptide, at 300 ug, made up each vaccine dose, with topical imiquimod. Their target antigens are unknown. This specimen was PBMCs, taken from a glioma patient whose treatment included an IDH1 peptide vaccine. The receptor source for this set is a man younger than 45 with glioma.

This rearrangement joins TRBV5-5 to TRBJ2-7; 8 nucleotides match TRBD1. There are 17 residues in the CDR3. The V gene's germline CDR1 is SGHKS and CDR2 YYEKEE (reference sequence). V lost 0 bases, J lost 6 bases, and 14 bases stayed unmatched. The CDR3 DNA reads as TGTGCCAGCAGCTTGGACTTTCCGACAGGGGAATTGCGCGAGCAGTACTTC. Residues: CASSLDFPTGELREQYF.

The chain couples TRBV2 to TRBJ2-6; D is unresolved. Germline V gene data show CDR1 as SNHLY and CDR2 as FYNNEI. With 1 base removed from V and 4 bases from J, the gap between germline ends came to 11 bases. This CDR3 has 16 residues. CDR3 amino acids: CASSEVSHGGANVLTF. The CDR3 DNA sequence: TGTGCCAGCAGTGAAGTCTCCCATGGAGGGGCCAACGTCCTGACTTTC.

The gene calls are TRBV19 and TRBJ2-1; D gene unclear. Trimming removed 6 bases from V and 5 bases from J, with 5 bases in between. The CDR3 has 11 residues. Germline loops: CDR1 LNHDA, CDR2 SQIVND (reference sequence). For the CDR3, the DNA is TGTGCCAGTAGAAAGCACAATGAGCAGTTCTTC. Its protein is CASRKHNEQFF.

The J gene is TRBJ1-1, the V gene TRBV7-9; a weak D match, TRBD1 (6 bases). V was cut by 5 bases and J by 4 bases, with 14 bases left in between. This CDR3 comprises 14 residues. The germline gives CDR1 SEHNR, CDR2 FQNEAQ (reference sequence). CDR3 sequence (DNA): TGTGCCAGCAGCCAACAGGGTCCCGGCACTGAAGCTTTCTTT. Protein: CASSQQGPGTEAFF. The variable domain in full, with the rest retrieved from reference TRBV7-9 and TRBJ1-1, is DTGVSQNPRHKITKRGQNVTFRCDPISEHNRLYWYRQTLGQGPEFLTYFQNEAQLEKSRLLSDRFSAERPKGSFSTLEIQRTEQGDSAMYLCASSQQGPGTEAFFGQGTRLTVV.

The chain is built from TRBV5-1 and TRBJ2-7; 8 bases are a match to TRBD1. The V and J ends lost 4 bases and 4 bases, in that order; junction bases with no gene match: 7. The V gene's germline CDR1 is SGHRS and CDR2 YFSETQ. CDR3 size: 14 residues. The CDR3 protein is CASSEQGAVYEQYF. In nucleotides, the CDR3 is TGCGCCAGCAGCGAGCAGGGGGCGGTTTACGAGCAGTACTTC.

CDR3 loop: CASSLAASSYNEQFF. CDR3 sequence (DNA): TGTGCCAGCAGCTTAGCGGCTAGCTCCTACAATGAGCAGTTCTTC. The rearrangement uses TRBV7-7 and TRBJ2-1; unclear D gene. CDR1 and CDR2 from the germline V gene are SSHAT and FNYEAQ (reference sequence). The germline V and J ends were trimmed by 0 bases and 0 bases, with 6 bases remaining between them. The CDR3 is made up of 15 amino acids.

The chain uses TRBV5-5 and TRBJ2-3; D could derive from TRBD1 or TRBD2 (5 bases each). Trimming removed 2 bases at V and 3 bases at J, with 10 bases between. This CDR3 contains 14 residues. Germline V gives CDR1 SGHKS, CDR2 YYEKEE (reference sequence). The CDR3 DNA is TGTGCCAGCAGCTTCGGGGACGCTACAGATACGCAGTATTTT. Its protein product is CASSFGDATDTQYF.

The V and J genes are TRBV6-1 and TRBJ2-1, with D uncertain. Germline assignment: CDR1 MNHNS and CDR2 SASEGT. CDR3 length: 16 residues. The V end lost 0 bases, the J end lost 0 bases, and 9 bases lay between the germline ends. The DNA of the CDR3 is TGTGCCAGCAGTGAAGCTCTGGCCAGCTCCTACAATGAGCAGTTCTTC. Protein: CASSEALASSYNEQFF.

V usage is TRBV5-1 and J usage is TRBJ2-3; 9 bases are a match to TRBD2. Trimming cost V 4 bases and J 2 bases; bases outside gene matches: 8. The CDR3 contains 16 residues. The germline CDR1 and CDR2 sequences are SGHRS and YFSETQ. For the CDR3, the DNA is TGCGCCAGCAGCGTGGGGGGCGGGAGGGCCACAGATACGCAGTATTTT. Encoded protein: CASSVGGGRATDTQYF.

The CDR3 region is CASSPTAGDNYGYTF. The CDR3 region has the DNA TGCGCCAGCAGCCCCACGGCAGGGGATAACTATGGCTACACCTTC. This chain links TRBV5-1 with TRBJ1-2; possibly TRBD1 for D (6 bases). V was shortened by 4 bases and J by 1 base, with 14 bases between the two germline ends. CDR1 SGHRS and CDR2 YFSETQ come from the germline V gene. The CDR3 totals 15 residues.

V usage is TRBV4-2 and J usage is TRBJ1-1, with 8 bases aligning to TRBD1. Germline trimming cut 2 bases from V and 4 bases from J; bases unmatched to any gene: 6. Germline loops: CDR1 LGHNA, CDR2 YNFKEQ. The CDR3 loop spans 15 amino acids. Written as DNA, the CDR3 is TGTGCCAGCAGCCAACAGACAGGGGCTAGCACTGAAGCTTTCTTT. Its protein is CASSQQTGASTEAFF.

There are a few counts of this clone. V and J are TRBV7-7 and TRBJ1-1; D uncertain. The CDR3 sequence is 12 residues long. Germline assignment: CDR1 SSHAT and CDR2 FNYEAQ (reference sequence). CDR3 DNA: TGTCCTCCTTGGCGGGAGAACACTGAAGCTTTCTTT. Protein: CPPWRENTEAFF.